This TCR beta chain was identified during a study of shared clonotypes between healthy human individuals. The CDR3 is made up of 14 amino acids. Losses at the gene ends were 7 bases for V and 5 bases for J; bases not matched to a gene: 6. Germline V gene lookup returns CDR1 MDHEN and CDR2 SYDVKM. Using immunoSEQ multiplex PCR, the repertoire was profiled, and TCRdb retains in-frame clones only, with some absent. The sample consists of 110,000 or so clones, under 70% of them appearing once. The clonotype comes from a woman in her 30s in good health. The chain is built from TRBV28 and TRBJ2-2; 8 bases are shared with TRBD2. Sequencing was carried out using memory CD8+ T cells sorted from blood. Subset in this sample: CD45RO+ cells pooled with CCR7-negative TemRA cells. The CDR3 sequence: CASKRGPWTGELFF. As DNA, the CDR3 is TGTGCCAGCAAGCGGGGGCCCTGGACCGGGGAGCTGTTTTTT.